The rows below give T cell receptor beta chains drawn from one sample of a study of glioma-infiltrating T cells. TCRdb called the multiplex PCR reads again in MiXCR, with one record for every CDR3 protein. The data contain some 16,000 distinct CDR3 sequences, about three fifths of them singletons. Sequencing was performed on glioma tissue, nonneoplastic brain tissue, or PBMCs (not recorded which). Receptors were obtained from a human donor with low-grade glioma or glioblastoma, undergoing nonglioma brain surgery, or in good health (not recorded which). The CDR3 runs from the conserved cysteine through the conserved F or W. The D gene is left open where the match is weak. Not every row has a clone size; where given, it reads once, few, many or a size class.

. TRBJ1-5 TRBV19 . CASSTGVDQPQHF TGTGCCAGTAGTACAGGGGTTGATCAGCCCCAGCATTTT
. TRBJ2-1 TRBV20-1 . CSATSSHWLGYEQLF TGCAGTGCTACTAGCAGCCATTGGTTAGGATACGAGCAGCTCTTC
medium-sized TRBJ2-7 TRBV28 . CASSRGDRTFHYEQYF TGTGCCAGCAGTCGGGGGGACAGAACCTTTCACTACGAGCAGTACTTC
few TRBJ1-2 TRBV28 . CASRPAYFGYTF TGTGCCAGCAGGCCAGCATACTTTGGCTACACCTTC
. TRBJ1-5 TRBV29-1 . CSVTGTNSNQPQHF TGCAGCGTGACCGGGACAAATAGCAATCAGCCCCAGCATTTT
. TRBJ2-7 TRBV20-1 . CSARDSYVPEQYF TGCAGTGCTAGAGATTCCTATGTCCCCGAGCAGTACTTC
once TRBJ1-5 TRBV30 . CAWSVRQLKQPKHF TGTGCCTGGAGTGTACGACAGCTGAAGCAGCCCAAGCATTTT
many TRBJ1-2 TRBV12-3/TRBV12-4 . CASSQLANYGYTF TGTGCCAGCAGCCAGTTAGCTAACTATGGCTACACCTTC
once TRBJ1-2 TRBV29-1 . CSVVNGFYGYTF TGCAGCGTTGTTAACGGATTCTATGGCTACACCTTC
. TRBJ2-7 TRBV6-6 . CASSYYPIGYEQYF TGTGCCAGCAGTTACTACCCTATAGGTTACGAGCAGTACTTC
once TRBJ2-7 TRBV11-2 . CASTSGPGEQYF TGTGCCAGCACGTCTGGGCCGGGTGAGCAGTACTTC
few TRBJ2-5 TRBV6-1 . CASSDSQETQYF TGTGCCAGCAGTGACAGCCAAGAGACCCAGTACTTC
. TRBJ2-7 TRBV6-6 . CASSYAGAVYEQYF TGTGCCAGCAGTTACGCCGGGGCGGTTTACGAGCAGTACTTC
few TRBJ1-2 TRBV27 TRBD1 CASSPEDRANGDYGYTF TGTGCCAGCAGCCCTGAGGACAGGGCAAATGGGGATTATGGCTACACCTTC
. TRBJ1-5 TRBV28 . CASSYPGTNQPQHF TGTGCCAGCAGTTACCCAGGGACCAATCAGCCCCAGCATTTT
. TRBJ2-5 TRBV6-2/TRBV6-3 . CASSYFRETQYF TGTGCCAGCAGTTACTTCCGGGAGACCCAGTACTTC
. TRBJ2-3 TRBV27 TRBD2 CASRVRAGGADTQYF TGTGCCAGCAGGGTACGAGCGGGAGGGGCAGATACGCAGTATTTT
. TRBJ1-6 TRBV6-2/TRBV6-3 . CASSDSDRSSPLHF TGTGCCAGCAGTGACTCGGACAGATCTTCACCACTCCACTTT
. TRBJ1-1 TRBV6-2/TRBV6-3 . CASSYKAGWGTEAFF TGTGCCAGCAGTTACAAAGCAGGCTGGGGAACTGAAGCTTTCTTT
. TRBJ2-1 TRBV6-1 . CASSGWDSPSYNEQFF TGTGCCAGCAGCGGATGGGACTCTCCCTCCTACAATGAGCAGTTCTTC
. TRBJ2-7 TRBV4-1 . CASSRRQESDYEQYF TGCGCCAGCAGCCGTCGACAGGAGAGTGACTACGAGCAGTACTTC
. TRBJ1-1 TRBV6-6 . CASSDSSVSATEAFF TGTGCCAGCAGTGACTCCAGTGTTTCGGCCACTGAAGCTTTCTTT